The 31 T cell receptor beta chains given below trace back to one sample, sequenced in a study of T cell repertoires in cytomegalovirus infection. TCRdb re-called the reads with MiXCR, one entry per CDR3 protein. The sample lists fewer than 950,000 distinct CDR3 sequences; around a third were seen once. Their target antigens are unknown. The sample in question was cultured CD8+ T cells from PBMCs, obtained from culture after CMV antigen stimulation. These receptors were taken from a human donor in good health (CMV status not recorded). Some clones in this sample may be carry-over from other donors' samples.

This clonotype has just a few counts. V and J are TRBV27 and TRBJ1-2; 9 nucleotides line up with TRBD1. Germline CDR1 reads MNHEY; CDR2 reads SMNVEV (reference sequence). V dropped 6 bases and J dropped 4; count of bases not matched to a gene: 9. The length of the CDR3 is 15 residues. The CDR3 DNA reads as TGTGCCAGCAGATTCCAATCGACAGGGGGCTATGGCTACACCTTC. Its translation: CASRFQSTGGYGYTF.

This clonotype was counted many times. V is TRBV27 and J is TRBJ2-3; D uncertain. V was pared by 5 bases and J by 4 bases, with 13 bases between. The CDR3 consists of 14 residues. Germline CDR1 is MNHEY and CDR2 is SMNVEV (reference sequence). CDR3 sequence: CASSPNPRADTQYF. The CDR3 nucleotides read TGTGCCAGCAGTCCCAACCCTAGGGCAGATACGCAGTATTTT.

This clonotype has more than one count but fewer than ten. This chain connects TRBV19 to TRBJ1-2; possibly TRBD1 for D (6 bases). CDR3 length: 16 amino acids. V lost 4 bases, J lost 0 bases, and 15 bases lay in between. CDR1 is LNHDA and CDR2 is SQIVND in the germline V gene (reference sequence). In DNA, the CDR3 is TGTGCCAGTAGTACCACGGGACAACCGACTAACTATGGCTACACCTTC. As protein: CASSTTGQPTNYGYTF.

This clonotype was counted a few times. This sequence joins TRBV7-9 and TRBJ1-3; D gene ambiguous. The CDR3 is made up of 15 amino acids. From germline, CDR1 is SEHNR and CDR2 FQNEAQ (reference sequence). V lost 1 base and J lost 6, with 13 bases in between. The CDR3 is CASSLGWSEENTIYF. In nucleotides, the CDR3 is TGTGCCAGCAGCTTAGGGTGGAGTGAGGAAAACACCATATATTTT.

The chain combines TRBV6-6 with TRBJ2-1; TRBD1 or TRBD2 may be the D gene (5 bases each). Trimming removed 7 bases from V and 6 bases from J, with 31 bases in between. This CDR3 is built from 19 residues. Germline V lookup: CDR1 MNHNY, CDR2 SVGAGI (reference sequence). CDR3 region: CASTLSLAGFPRGGNEQFF. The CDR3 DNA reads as TGTGCCAGCACCCTTTCGTTAGCAGGGTTCCCCCGAGGAGGCAATGAGCAGTTCTTC.

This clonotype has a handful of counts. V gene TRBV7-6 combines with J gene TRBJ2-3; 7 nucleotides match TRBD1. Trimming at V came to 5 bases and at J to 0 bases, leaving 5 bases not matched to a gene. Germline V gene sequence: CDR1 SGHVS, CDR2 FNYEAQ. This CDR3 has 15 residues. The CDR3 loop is CASSPTGASTDTQYF. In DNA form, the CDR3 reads TGTGCCAGCAGCCCCACAGGGGCGAGCACAGATACGCAGTATTTT.

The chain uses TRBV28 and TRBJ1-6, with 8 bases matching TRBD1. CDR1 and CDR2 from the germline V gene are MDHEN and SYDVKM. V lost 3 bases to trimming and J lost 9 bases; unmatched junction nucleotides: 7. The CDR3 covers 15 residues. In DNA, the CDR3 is TGTGCCAGCAGTTTCTGGACAGGGAAGGGTTCACCCCTCCACTTT. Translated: CASSFWTGKGSPLHF.

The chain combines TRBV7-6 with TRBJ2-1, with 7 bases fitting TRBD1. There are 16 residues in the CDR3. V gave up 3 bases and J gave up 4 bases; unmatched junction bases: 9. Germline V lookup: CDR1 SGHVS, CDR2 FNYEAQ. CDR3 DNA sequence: TGTGCCAGCAGCTTCAAGGGGGCCCAACCATACAATGAGCAGTTCTTC. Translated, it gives CASSFKGAQPYNEQFF.

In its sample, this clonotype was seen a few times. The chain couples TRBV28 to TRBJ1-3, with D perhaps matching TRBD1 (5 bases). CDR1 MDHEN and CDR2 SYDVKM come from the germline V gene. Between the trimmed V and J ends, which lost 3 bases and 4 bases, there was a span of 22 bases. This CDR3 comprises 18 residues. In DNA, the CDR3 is TGTGCCAGCAGTTTGGGAGGGACGGAGATTACCTCCGGAAACACCATATATTTT. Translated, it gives CASSLGGTEITSGNTIYF.

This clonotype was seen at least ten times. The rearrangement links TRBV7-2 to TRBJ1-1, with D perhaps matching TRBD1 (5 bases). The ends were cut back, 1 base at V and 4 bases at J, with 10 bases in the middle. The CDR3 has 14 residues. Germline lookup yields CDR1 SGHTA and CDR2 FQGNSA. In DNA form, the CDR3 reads TGTGCCAGCAGCTTAGAGACAGAGCTCACTGAAGCTTTCTTT. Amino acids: CASSLETELTEAFF. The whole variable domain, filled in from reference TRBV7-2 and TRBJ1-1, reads GAGVSQSPSNKVTEKGKDVELRCDPISGHTALYWYRQSLGQGLEFLIYFQGNSAPDKSGLPSDRFSAERTGGSVSTLTIQRTQQEDSAVYLCASSLETELTEAFFGQGTRLTVV.

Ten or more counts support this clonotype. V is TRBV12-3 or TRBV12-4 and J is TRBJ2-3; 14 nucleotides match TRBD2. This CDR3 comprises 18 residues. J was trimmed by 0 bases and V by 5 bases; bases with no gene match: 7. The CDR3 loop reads CASSRGLAGGKSTDTQYF. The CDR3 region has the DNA TGTGCCAGCAGTCGAGGACTAGCGGGGGGAAAAAGCACAGATACGCAGTATTTT.

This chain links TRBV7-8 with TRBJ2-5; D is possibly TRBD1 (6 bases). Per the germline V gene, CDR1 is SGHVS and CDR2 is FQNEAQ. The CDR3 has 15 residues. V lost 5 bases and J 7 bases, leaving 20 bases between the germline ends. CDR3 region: CASSQDSLPRGTQYF. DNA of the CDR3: TGTGCCAGCAGCCAGGACAGTCTCCCTAGGGGGACCCAGTACTTC.

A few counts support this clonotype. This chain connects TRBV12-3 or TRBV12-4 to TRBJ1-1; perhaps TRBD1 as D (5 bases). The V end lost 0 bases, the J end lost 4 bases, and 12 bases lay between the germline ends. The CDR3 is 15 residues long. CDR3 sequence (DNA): TGTGCCAGCAGTTTAGCCTACAGGAATAGCACTGAAGCTTTCTTT. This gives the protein CASSLAYRNSTEAFF.

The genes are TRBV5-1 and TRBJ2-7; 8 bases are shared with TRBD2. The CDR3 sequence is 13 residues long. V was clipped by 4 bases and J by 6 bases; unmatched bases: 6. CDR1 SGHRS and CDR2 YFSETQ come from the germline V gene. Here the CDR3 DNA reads TGCGCCAGCAGCCCCCCGGGGGGGTTCGAGCAGTACTTC. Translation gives CASSPPGGFEQYF.

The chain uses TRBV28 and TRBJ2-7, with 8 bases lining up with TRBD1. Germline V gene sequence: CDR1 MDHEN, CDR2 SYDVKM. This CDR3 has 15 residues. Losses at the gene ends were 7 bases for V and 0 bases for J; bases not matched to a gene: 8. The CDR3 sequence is CASTSGQGDSYEQYV. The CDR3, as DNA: TGTGCCAGCACCTCCGGACAGGGTGACTCCTACGAGCAGTACGTC.

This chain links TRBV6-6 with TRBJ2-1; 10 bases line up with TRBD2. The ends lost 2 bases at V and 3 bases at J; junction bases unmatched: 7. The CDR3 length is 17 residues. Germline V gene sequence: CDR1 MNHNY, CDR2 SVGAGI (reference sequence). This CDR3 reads CASSYPGLAGVYNEQFF. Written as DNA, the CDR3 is TGTGCCAGCAGTTACCCAGGGCTAGCGGGGGTCTACAATGAGCAGTTCTTC.

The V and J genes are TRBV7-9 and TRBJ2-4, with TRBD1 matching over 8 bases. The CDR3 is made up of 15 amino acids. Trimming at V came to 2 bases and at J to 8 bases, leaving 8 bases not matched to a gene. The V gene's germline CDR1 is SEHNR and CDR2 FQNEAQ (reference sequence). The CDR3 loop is CASSLRDRGVDIQYF. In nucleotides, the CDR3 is TGTGCCAGCAGCTTACGAGACAGGGGTGTGGACATTCAGTACTTC. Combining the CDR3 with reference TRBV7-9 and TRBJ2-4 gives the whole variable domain DTGVSQNPRHKITKRGQNVTFRCDPISEHNRLYWYRQTLGQGPEFLTYFQNEAQLEKSRLLSDRFSAERPKGSFSTLEIQRTEQGDSAMYLCASSLRDRGVDIQYFGAGTRLSVL.

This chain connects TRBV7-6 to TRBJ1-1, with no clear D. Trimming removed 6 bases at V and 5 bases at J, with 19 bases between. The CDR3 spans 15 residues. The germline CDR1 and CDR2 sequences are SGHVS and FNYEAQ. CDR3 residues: CASSPSMAIRTEAFF. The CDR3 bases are TGTGCCAGCAGTCCATCGATGGCTATACGTACTGAAGCTTTCTTT.

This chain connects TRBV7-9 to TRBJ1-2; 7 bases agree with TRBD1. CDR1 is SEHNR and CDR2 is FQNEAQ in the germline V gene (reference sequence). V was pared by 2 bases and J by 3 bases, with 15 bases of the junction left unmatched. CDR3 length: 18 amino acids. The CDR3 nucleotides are TGTGCCAGCAGCTTACCCCGACAGGGCCTTCAACCACACTATGGCTACACCTTC. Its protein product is CASSLPRQGLQPHYGYTF.

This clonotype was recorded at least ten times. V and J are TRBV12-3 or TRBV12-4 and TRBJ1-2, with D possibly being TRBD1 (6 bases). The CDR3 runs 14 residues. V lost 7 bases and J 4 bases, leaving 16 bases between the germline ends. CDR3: CASTTSGGLYGYTF. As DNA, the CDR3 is TGTGCCAGCACCACTTCGGGGGGGCTCTATGGCTACACCTTC.

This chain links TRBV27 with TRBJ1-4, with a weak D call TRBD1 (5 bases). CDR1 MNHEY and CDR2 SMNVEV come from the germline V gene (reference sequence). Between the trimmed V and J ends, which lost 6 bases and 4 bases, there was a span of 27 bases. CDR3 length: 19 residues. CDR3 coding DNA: TGTGCCAGCAGCGAATCATACATCCGGGGCAGTACTCTTAATGAAAAACTGTTTTTT. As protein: CASSESYIRGSTLNEKLFF.

CDR3 amino acids: CASRHTGTTDTGELFF. CDR3 bases: TGTGCCAGCAGGCATACCGGGACAACGGACACCGGGGAGCTGTTTTTT. V is TRBV5-4 and J is TRBJ2-2; maybe TRBD1 (6 bases). Germline V gene data show CDR1 as SGHNT and CDR2 as YYREEE (reference sequence). This CDR3 is 16 amino acids long. V was trimmed by 5 bases and J by 3 bases, leaving 17 bases between them.

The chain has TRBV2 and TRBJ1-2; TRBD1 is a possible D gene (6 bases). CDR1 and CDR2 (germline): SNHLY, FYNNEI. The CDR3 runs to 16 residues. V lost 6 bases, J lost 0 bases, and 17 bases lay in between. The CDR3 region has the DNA TGTGCCAGCAGAGGGGGGGTTGGAATGACTAACTATGGCTACACCTTC. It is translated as CASRGGVGMTNYGYTF.

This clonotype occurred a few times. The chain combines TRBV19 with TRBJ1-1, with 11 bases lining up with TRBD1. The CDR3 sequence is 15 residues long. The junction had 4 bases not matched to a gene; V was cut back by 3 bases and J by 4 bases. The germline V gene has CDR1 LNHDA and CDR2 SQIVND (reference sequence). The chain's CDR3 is CASSISGTGGTEAFF. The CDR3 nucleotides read TGTGCCAGTAGTATTTCCGGGACAGGGGGCACTGAAGCTTTCTTT. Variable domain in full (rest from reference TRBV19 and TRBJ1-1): DGGITQSPKYLFRKEGQNVTLSCEQNLNHDAMYWYRQDPGQGLRLIYYSQIVNDFQKGDIAEGYSVSREKKESFPLTVTSAQKNPTAFYLCASSISGTGGTEAFFGQGTRLTVV.

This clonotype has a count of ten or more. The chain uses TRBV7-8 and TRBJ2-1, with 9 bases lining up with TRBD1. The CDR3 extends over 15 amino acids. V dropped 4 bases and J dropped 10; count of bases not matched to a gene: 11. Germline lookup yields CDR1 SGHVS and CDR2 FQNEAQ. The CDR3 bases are TGTGCCAGCAGCTATCCGGGACAGGGTTTAGGGGAGCAGTTCTTC. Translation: CASSYPGQGLGEQFF.

This CDR3 is CASSPTSQGSYGYTF. CDR3 in DNA: TGTGCCAGCTCACCAACTAGTCAGGGCTCCTATGGCTACACCTTC. V usage is TRBV18 and J usage is TRBJ1-2; the D gene is possibly TRBD1 (5 bases). Germline assignment: CDR1 KGHSH and CDR2 LQKENI. This CDR3 comprises 15 residues. The ends were cut back, 2 bases at V and 4 bases at J, with 14 bases in the middle.

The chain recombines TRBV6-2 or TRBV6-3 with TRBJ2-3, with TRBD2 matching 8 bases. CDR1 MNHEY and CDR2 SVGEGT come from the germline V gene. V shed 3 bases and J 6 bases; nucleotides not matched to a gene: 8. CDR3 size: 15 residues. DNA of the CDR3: TGTGCCAGCAGTTATCGGGGGGGCGAAAGCGATACGCAGTATTTT. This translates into CASSYRGGESDTQYF.

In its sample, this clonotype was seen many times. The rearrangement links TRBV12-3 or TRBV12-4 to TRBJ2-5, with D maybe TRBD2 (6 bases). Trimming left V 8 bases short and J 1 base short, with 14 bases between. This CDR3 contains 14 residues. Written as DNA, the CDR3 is TGTGCCAGCGGAGGCGGACTACCCCAAGAGACCCAGTACTTC. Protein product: CASGGGLPQETQYF.

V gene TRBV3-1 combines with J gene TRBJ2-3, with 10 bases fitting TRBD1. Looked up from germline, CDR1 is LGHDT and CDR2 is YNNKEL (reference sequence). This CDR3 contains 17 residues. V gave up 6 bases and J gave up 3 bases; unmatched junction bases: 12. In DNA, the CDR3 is TGTGCCAGCAGTCGACAGGGGGCTTACCCGGGGACAGATACGCAGTATTTT. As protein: CASSRQGAYPGTDTQYF.

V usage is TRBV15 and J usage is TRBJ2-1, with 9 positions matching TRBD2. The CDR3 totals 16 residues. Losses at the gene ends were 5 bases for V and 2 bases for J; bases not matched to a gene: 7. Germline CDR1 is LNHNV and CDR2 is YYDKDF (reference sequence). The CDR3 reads CATSPTLAGAYNEQFF. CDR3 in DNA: TGTGCCACCAGCCCCACATTAGCGGGGGCCTACAATGAGCAGTTCTTC.

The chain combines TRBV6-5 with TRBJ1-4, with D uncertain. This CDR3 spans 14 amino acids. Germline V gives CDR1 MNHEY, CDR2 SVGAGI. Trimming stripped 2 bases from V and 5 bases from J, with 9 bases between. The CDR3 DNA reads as TGTGCCAGCAGTTACGCCGGCGGGAATGAAAAACTGTTTTTT. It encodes CASSYAGGNEKLFF.